These 15 T cell receptor beta chains share one sample of origin, sequenced in a study of T-cell memory formation after mild COVID-19. TCRdb analysed the 5' RACE reads with MiXCR anew, one entry per CDR3 protein. The table records 250,000 to 350,000 distinct CDR3 sequences, about 16% of them present only once. Specimen: PBMCs or a T cell subset sorted from them (not recorded which). The receptors come from a man between 18 and 29 years old who had mild COVID-19 (a few samples of this study predate the infection). Cell type and time point are not known.

The chain has TRBV7-2 and TRBJ2-7; 9 nucleotides match TRBD2. Germline V CDR1 and CDR2: SGHTA, FQGNSA. The CDR3 loop spans 15 amino acids. J gave up 4 bases and V 0 bases, and 4 bases lay outside the gene matches. The CDR3 here is CASSLAAGGPYEQYF. The CDR3 DNA follows: TGTGCCAGCAGCTTAGCTGCGGGGGGGCCATACGAGCAGTACTTC.

This chain connects TRBV6-6 to TRBJ1-5, with a weak D call TRBD1 (6 bases). V was pared by 5 bases and J by 5 bases, with 10 bases between. Looked up from germline, CDR1 is MNHNY and CDR2 is SVGAGI (reference sequence). The CDR3 contains 13 residues. The CDR3 DNA sequence: TGTGCCAGCAGTCTCCAGGGGTATCAGCCCCAGCATTTT. It encodes CASSLQGYQPQHF.

This clonotype was picked up a small number of times. The chain joins TRBV12-3 or TRBV12-4 to TRBJ2-1; tentative D call: TRBD1 (5 bases). The CDR3 sequence is 16 residues long. V shed 5 bases and J shed 2 bases, with 16 bases lying between them. CDR3 in amino acids: CASSPRQSLTYNEQFF. The CDR3, as DNA: TGTGCCAGCAGTCCCCGACAGAGCTTAACCTACAATGAGCAGTTCTTC.

The V call is TRBV12-3 or TRBV12-4, the J call TRBJ1-6; 8 nucleotides agree with TRBD1. The CDR3 is 14 amino acids. V was clipped by 3 bases and J by 8 bases; unmatched bases: 3. The CDR3 protein is CASSFTGGYSPLHF. In DNA, the CDR3 is TGTGCCAGCAGTTTCACAGGGGGATATTCACCCCTCCACTTT.

This clonotype showed up just a few times. This chain connects TRBV7-2 to TRBJ2-5; D unresolved. Germline V lookup: CDR1 SGHTA, CDR2 FQGNSA. CDR3 length: 14 residues. Trimming removed 5 bases from V and 7 bases from J, with 17 bases in between. CDR3 nucleotides: TGTGCCAGCAGCCCATCCCGGGTGGACGGGACCCAGTACTTC. This encodes CASSPSRVDGTQYF. The full variable domain, its missing parts supplied by reference TRBV7-2 and TRBJ2-5, is GAGVSQSPSNKVTEKGKDVELRCDPISGHTALYWYRQSLGQGLEFLIYFQGNSAPDKSGLPSDRFSAERTGGSVSTLTIQRTQQEDSAVYLCASSPSRVDGTQYFGPGTRLLVL.

The chain is built from TRBV7-3 and TRBJ2-2; 8 bases are shared with TRBD2. With 1 base clipped from V and 6 bases from J, the junction kept 4 bases outside the gene matches. The CDR3 covers 15 residues. Germline-derived CDR1 and CDR2 are SGHTA and FQGTGA. The CDR3 reads CASSLSGGPAGELFF. The CDR3 nucleotides are TGTGCCAGCAGCTTAAGCGGGGGGCCCGCCGGGGAGCTGTTTTTT. The variable domain in full, with the rest retrieved from reference TRBV7-3 and TRBJ2-2, is GAGVSQTPSNKVTEKGKYVELRCDPISGHTALYWYRQSLGQGPEFLIYFQGTGAADDSGLPNDRFFAVRPEGSVSTLKIQRTERGDSAVYLCASSLSGGPAGELFFGEGSRLTVL.

This clonotype was detected only a few times. This sequence joins TRBV12-3 or TRBV12-4 and TRBJ2-7; unclear D gene. V lost 4 bases to trimming and J lost 2 bases, with 12 bases between them. The CDR3 is made up of 14 amino acids. The CDR3 DNA is TGTGCCAGCAGTTCTTGGGTACAGACCTACGAGCAGTACTTC. This codes for CASSSWVQTYEQYF.

This clonotype was counted between two and nine times. The chain is built from TRBV12-3 or TRBV12-4 and TRBJ1-1; 8 nucleotides align to TRBD1. The CDR3 runs 12 residues. V was clipped by 6 bases and J by 9 bases; unmatched bases: 6. Here the CDR3 DNA reads TGTGCCAGCAGGAGGGACAGGTTAAAAGCTTTCTTT. It translates to CASRRDRLKAFF.

This clonotype has more than one count but fewer than ten. The genes are TRBV7-2 and TRBJ2-3; D gene ambiguous. Germline CDR1 and CDR2: SGHTA and FQGNSA. The CDR3 spans 14 residues. The V end was cut by 3 bases, the J end by 7 bases, with 14 bases between. The CDR3 here is CASSLEPVQNTQYF. For the CDR3, the DNA is TGTGCCAGCAGCTTGGAGCCGGTACAAAATACGCAGTATTTT.

The J gene is TRBJ2-7, the V gene TRBV7-6; D is ambiguous. Trimming removed 2 bases from V and 2 bases from J, with 10 bases in between. CDR1 SGHVS and CDR2 FNYEAQ come from the germline V gene. This CDR3 comprises 14 residues. The CDR3 nucleotides read TGTGCCAGCAGCTTAATTGTCGGTCCCTACGAGCAGTACTTC. Translation: CASSLIVGPYEQYF.

This clonotype was detected only a few times. This chain uses TRBV27 with TRBJ2-3; D may be TRBD2 (5 bases). Germline V gene data show CDR1 as MNHEY and CDR2 as SMNVEV (reference sequence). V lost 5 bases, J lost 0 bases, and 12 bases lay in between. The CDR3 length is 15 residues. DNA of the CDR3: TGTGCCAGCAGTGCACTCCGGACTAGCACAGATACGCAGTATTTT. Encoded protein: CASSALRTSTDTQYF.

The chain combines TRBV28 with TRBJ1-2; 7 bases are a match to TRBD1. Germline trimming cut 4 bases from V and 4 bases from J; bases unmatched to any gene: 9. The CDR3 sequence is 15 residues long. CDR1 is MDHEN and CDR2 is SYDVKM in the germline V gene. The CDR3 DNA reads TGTGCCAGCAGTTCCGGAGGACAGGCGGTCTATGGCTACACCTTC. As protein: CASSSGGQAVYGYTF.

This clonotype was recorded a few times. The gene calls are TRBV20-1 and TRBJ2-7, with D possibly being TRBD1 or TRBD2 (5 bases each). CDR3 length: 14 residues. Germline assignment: CDR1 DFQATT and CDR2 SNEGSKA (reference sequence). The ends were cut back, 6 bases at V and 6 bases at J, with 21 bases in the middle. CDR3 sequence reads: CSAQPLGASGEQYF. CDR3 DNA: TGCAGTGCCCAGCCTCTCGGGGCCTCAGGCGAGCAGTACTTC.

In this sample, this clonotype turned up a few times. The chain couples TRBV7-7 to TRBJ2-2; TRBD1 agrees at 7 bases. This CDR3 comprises 15 residues. V gave up 5 bases and J gave up 2 bases; unmatched junction bases: 5. Germline V lookup: CDR1 SSHAT, CDR2 FNYEAQ (reference sequence). CDR3 residues: CASSKTGDNTGELFF. CDR3 bases: TGTGCCAGCAGCAAAACAGGGGACAACACCGGGGAGCTGTTTTTT. Full variable domain (rest looked up from reference TRBV7-7 and TRBJ2-2): GAGVSQSPRYKVTKRGQDVTLRCDPISSHATLYWYQQALGQGPEFLTYFNYEAQPDKSGLPSDRFSAERPEGSISTLTIQRTEQRDSAMYRCASSKTGDNTGELFFGEGSRLTVL.

This clonotype was observed a few times. The CDR3 here is CASRLAGGDNEQFF. In DNA, the CDR3 is TGTGCCAGCAGACTAGCGGGGGGGGACAATGAGCAGTTCTTC. This rearrangement joins TRBV2 to TRBJ2-1, with 13 bases identical to TRBD2. After removal of 6 bases from V and 5 bases from J, the junction contained 1 base not matched to a gene. The germline V gene encodes CDR1 SNHLY and CDR2 FYNNEI. The CDR3 covers 14 residues. Combining the CDR3 with reference TRBV2 and TRBJ2-1 gives the whole variable domain EPEVTQTPSHQVTQMGQEVILRCVPISNHLYFYWYRQILGQKVEFLVSFYNNEISEKSEIFDDQFSVERPDGSNFTLKIRSTKLEDSAMYFCASRLAGGDNEQFFGPGTRLTVL.